The clone carrying this T cell receptor (beta chain) was seen only once. Its antigen is undetermined. This sample stems from a study of T-cell memory formation after mild COVID-19. Study information: There were largely donor-specific TCR clusters. General study findings and limits: Pre-infection memory contained some responding clones, which suggested that cross-reactive memory had joined. A balance of CD4 and CD8 characterized clones contracting day 15 to 85, whereas later expanders leaned CD4+. Contracting CD8+ clones were enriched in EMRA, CD4+ mainly in CM and EM.

TCRdb reprocessed the 5' RACE reads with MiXCR, giving one entry per CDR3 protein. The table lists about 350,000 distinct CDR3 sequences, over 13% of them singletons. From germline, CDR1 is SGDLS and CDR2 YYNGEE. The CDR3 spans 17 residues. The V and J ends lost 3 bases and 2 bases respectively, with 21 bases between them. The chain uses TRBV9 and TRBJ2-7, with D possibly TRBD1 on 6 matching bases. Material for sequencing was PBMCs or a T cell subset sorted from them (not recorded which). The sequence came from a man between 18 and 35 years old who had mild COVID-19 (a few samples of this study predate the infection). Cell type and time point are not known. Written as DNA, the CDR3 is TGTGCCAGCAGCGGCCTCGAGGGGGACACACAACCCTACGAGCAGTACTTC. It is translated as CASSGLEGDTQPYEQYF.